This TCR beta chain was profiled in a study (dated by TCRdb to 2022 to 2024). Beyond this particular receptor, the publication reports: According to the authors, more investigation is needed, including longitudinal sampling and evaluation of a control group.

The V and J ends are trimmed by 0 bases and 3 bases, leaving 18 bases between them. The CDR3 measures 19 amino acids from cysteine to phenylalanine. The read is trimmed to its CDR3 DNA, 57 bases read in frame from base 1. The germline V gene specifies SGHVS as CDR1 and FQNEAQ as CDR2. PBMCs were isolated from peripheral blood, and genomic DNA from unsorted PBMCs was used for TCR beta sequencing. This clone showed up just once. There is no known antigen for this receptor. No base-level quality is on record; no much larger clone is a single base apart. Survey-level sequencing on the immunoSEQ platform was used to profile TCR beta chain repertoires. In the paper's pipeline: Repertoire diversity was quantified as the inverse Simpson index, and CDR3 amino acid length spectratypes and V-J pairing frequencies were compared. TCR beta CDR3 sequences were matched against VDJdb to annotate clonotypes specific to SARS-CoV-2, CMV, influenza A and EBV. TCRdb stores this immuneACCESS table with in-frame sequences only. Part of the clones is absent; in the studies checked, under half of the shortfall reflects unresolved V genes, and no reason is known for the rest. V and J calls and clone size come straight from that table; D and trimming were deduced from the DNA. The sample yields around 50,000 clones; 90% to 95% were counted once. The ten biggest clones cover approximately 12% of the sample.

This receptor was taken from a man aged 40-49 years with rheumatoid arthritis. Sequenced input: PBMCs. This chain joins TRBV7-8 to TRBJ1-6; D gene: possibly TRBD1, on 6 matching bases. The bases read TGTGCCAGCAGCTTAGCGCTGGGGGTCGCAGGGGTCTATAATTCACCCCTCCACTTT. Its product reads: CASSLALGVAGVYNSPLHF.